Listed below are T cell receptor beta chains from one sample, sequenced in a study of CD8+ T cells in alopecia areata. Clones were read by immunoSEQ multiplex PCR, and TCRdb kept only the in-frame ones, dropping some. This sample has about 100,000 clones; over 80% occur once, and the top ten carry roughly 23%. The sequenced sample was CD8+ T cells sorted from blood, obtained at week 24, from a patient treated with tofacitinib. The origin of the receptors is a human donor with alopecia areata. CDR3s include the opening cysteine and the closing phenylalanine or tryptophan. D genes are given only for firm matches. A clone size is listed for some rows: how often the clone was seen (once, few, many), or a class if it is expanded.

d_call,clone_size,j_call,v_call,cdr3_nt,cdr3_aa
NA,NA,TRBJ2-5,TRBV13,TGTGCCAGCAGACAAATGGGACTTATGGAAGAGACCCAGTACTTC,CASRQMGLMEETQYF
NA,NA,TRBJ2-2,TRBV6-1,TGTGCCAGCAGTGACCAGTGGGGGGGCACAGACACCGGGGAGCTGTTTTTT,CASSDQWGGTDTGELFF
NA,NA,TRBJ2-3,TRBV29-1,TGCAGCGTTGAATGGGACGGAGTTGGCCACGATACGCAGTATTTT,CSVEWDGVGHDTQYF
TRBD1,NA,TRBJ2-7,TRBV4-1,TGCGCCAGCAGCCAGGGGCGGGACAGGCACGGCGAGCAGTACTTC,CASSQGRDRHGEQYF
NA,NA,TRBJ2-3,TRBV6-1,TGTGCCAGCAGCATATATACGCAGTATTTT,CASSIYTQYF
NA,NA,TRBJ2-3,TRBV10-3,TGTGCCATCAGTGAGTCAGGACCCACAGATACGCAGTATTTT,CAISESGPTDTQYF
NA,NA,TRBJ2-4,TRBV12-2,TGTGCAAGTCGCTTAGGGCACAGGGGTGGGAAAAACATTCAGTACTTC,CASRLGHRGGKNIQYF
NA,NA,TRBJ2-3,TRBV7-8,TGTGCCAGCACTGGTAGCAGCTCCACAGATACGCAGTATTTT,CASTGSSSTDTQYF
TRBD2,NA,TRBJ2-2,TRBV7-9,TGTGCCAGCAGCTTACTAGCGGGGGCCCCGAACACCGGGGAGCTGTTTTTT,CASSLLAGAPNTGELFF
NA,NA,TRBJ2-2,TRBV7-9,TGTGCCAGCAGCCCGTTGTCGGGGGCCGGGGAGCTGTTTTTT,CASSPLSGAGELFF
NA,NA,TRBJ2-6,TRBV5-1,TGCGCCAGCAGCGATGGGGGACGGAACTCTGGGGCCAACGTCCTGACTTTC,CASSDGGRNSGANVLTF
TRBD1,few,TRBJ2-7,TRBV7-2,TGTGCCAGCAGCCCCTGGACAGGGGCCTACGAGCAGTACTTC,CASSPWTGAYEQYF
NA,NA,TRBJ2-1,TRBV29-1,TGCAGCGTTCTACCCCGGGCTTTAGTATACAATGAGCAGTTCTTC,CSVLPRALVYNEQFF
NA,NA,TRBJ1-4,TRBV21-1,TGTGCCAGCAGCAGAGGATGGTCTTTTAATGAAAAACTGTTTTTT,CASSRGWSFNEKLFF
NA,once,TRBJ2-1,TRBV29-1,TGCAGCGTTGAAGACTTCTTTGCGCAGTTCTTC,CSVEDFFAQFF
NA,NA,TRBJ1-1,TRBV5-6,TGTGCCAGCAGCTTCGGGACATCTTCTGAAGCTTTCTTT,CASSFGTSSEAFF
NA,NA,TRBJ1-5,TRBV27,TGTGCCAGCAGTGACCGAGGGAATCAGCCCCAGCATTTT,CASSDRGNQPQHF
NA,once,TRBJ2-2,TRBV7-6,TGTGCCAGCACCCTTTTAGCGGAGAACACCGGGGAGCTGTTTTTT,CASTLLAENTGELFF
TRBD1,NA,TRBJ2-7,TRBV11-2,TGTGCCAGCAGCTTAGATTCCCTTTTAATTAGGGGGCGCGCCTACGAGCAGTACTTC,CASSLDSLLIRGRAYEQYF
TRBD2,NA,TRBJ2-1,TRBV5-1,TGCGCCAGCTACCTAACTAGCGGGGGGTACAATGAGCAGTTCTTC,CASYLTSGGYNEQFF
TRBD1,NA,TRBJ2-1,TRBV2,TGTGCCAGCAGTGGGGACAGGGGAGCCAATGAGCAGTTCTTC,CASSGDRGANEQFF
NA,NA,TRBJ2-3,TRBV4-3,TGCGCCAGCAGCCAAGAAAGACCGGGAGATACGCAGTATTTT,CASSQERPGDTQYF
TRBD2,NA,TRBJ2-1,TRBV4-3,TGCGCCAGCAGCCCGAGGACTAGCTCCCACAATGAGCAGTTCTTC,CASSPRTSSHNEQFF
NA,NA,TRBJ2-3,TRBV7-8,TGTGCCAGCAGCCCACCCGGGTCCGCACGTAGCACAGATACGCAGTATTTT,CASSPPGSARSTDTQYF
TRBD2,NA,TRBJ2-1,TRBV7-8,TGTGCCAGCATCCACACTAGCGGGCTTTACAATGAGCAGTTCTTC,CASIHTSGLYNEQFF
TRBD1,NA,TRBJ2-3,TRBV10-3,TGTGCCATCAGTGGGGGACAGATAGCGCCCACAGATACGCAGTATTTT,CAISGGQIAPTDTQYF
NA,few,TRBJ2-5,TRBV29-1,TGCAGCGTTGAAGATACCAGGGGGACTCATGAGACCCAGTACTTC,CSVEDTRGTHETQYF
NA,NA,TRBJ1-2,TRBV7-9,TGTGCCAGCAGCCCGCCGTGGGAGAACTATGGCTACACCTTC,CASSPPWENYGYTF
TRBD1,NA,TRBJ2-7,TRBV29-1,TGCAGCGCCTCCGTGCAGGGGGCCTACGAGCAGTACTTC,CSASVQGAYEQYF
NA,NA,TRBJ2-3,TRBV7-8,TGTGCCAGCGCCGACATACCGCGCGGGGTGAACACAGATACGCAGTATTTT,CASADIPRGVNTDTQYF
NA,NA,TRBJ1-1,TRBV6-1,TGTGCCAGCGGGAGGGTGAACACTGAAGCTTTCTTT,CASGRVNTEAFF
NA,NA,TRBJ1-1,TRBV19,TGTGCCAGTAGTACGACGGGGAACACTGAAGCTTTCTTT,CASSTTGNTEAFF
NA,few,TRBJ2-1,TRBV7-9,TGTGCCAGCAGCAGCTTGACGACGGGACGAGGCAATGAGCAGTTCTTC,CASSSLTTGRGNEQFF
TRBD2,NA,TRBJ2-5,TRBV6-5,TGTGCCAGCAGTTACCGAGGACTAGCGGAAGAGACCCAGTACTTC,CASSYRGLAEETQYF
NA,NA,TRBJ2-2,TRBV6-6,TGTGCCAGCAGTTACTCGATGGGGGCTGGGGAGCTGTTTTTT,CASSYSMGAGELFF